This TCR beta chain emerged from a study of early T cells in non-severe SARS-CoV-2 infection. Deletions cut 4 bases from V and 3 bases from J, with 20 bases between. CDR3 length: 17 residues. Many counts were recorded for this clonotype. TCRdb used MiXCR to reprocess the 5' RACE reads, holding one entry per CDR3 protein. This sample carries about 61,000 distinct CDR3 sequences, 11% of them seen once, and the ten largest clones take roughly 1.7%. This clonotype was sampled from an adult who was a healthcare worker with PCR-confirmed SARS-CoV-2 infection or an uninfected control (not recorded which). The chain uses TRBV12-3 or TRBV12-4 and TRBJ2-3; tentatively, D is TRBD1 (5 bases). Sequencing used whole blood. The CDR3: CASSSISSGFGTDTQYF. The CDR3 nucleotides are TGTGCCAGCAGTTCAATTAGTTCAGGGTTTGGGACAGATACGCAGTATTTT.